The T cell receptor beta chain described here comes from a study of blood T cells in healthy people across ages. Across the whole study: Template-switching capture recovered about one barcoded beta molecule per two T cells.

V was pared by 5 bases and J by 2 bases, with 20 bases between. The CDR3 is 17 residues long. The germline CDR1 and CDR2 sequences are SEHNR and FQNEAQ (reference sequence). Per individual sample, total RNA of at least 5.5 micrograms was extracted. Then a second PCR, running about 6 to 12 cycles, was carried out with a sample-barcoded 5' primer and a J-beta primer mix. Via MiXCR, TCRdb re-called the 5' RACE reads, giving one row per CDR3 protein. This sample yields about 1.5 million distinct CDR3 sequences, of which approximately 43% are seen a single time; approximately 4% belongs to the top ten. This chain uses TRBV7-9 with TRBJ2-3; D call uncertain. Material for sequencing was blood. This receptor was obtained from a woman under 30 in good health. Written as DNA, the CDR3 is TGTGCCAGCAGCCGATCTCCCTCGGGTTCCTACACAGATACGCAGTATTTT. The encoded protein is CASSRSPSGSYTDTQYF.